What follows are 27 T cell receptor beta chains derived from one specimen sequenced in a study of OX40 agonist ivuxolimab in advanced cancers. Libraries were made using the immunoSEQ multiplex PCR assay. TCRdb's version of the immuneACCESS table is confined to in-frame rearrangements and falls short of the full clone set. An unresolved V gene accounts for under half of the shortfall where checked; the remainder is of unknown origin. The sample includes 77,000 or so clones, with 85% to 95% observed a single time. The top ten clonotypes cover about 0.34% of the sample. The sequences come from CD4+ or CD8+ T cells sorted from blood, collected in a trial of the OX40 agonist ivuxolimab. The receptors originated from an adult with an advanced solid tumor such as melanoma, head and neck, liver or kidney cancer.

The chain carries TRBV25-1 and TRBJ2-7, with a possible D match to TRBD1 (7 bases). The CDR3 covers 15 residues. Germline CDR1 MGHDK, CDR2 SYGVNS. Trimming took 8 bases from V and 0 from J, leaving 17 bases between them. The CDR3 sequence: CASAGPGQFSYEQYF. The CDR3 bases are TGTGCCAGCGCGGGGCCGGGACAGTTCTCCTACGAGCAGTACTTC.

The chain combines TRBV19 with TRBJ1-1, with TRBD1 identical over 8 bases. The CDR3 spans 17 residues. The ends lost 4 bases at V and 4 bases at J; junction bases unmatched: 14. Germline V gene sequence: CDR1 LNHDA, CDR2 SQIVND (reference sequence). CDR3 DNA: TGTGCCAGTAGTAGCCGAATGGGACAGGCGAGAACCACTGAAGCTTTCTTT. Protein: CASSSRMGQARTTEAFF.

The V gene is TRBV6-5, the J gene TRBJ2-7, with 8 positions matching TRBD1. The CDR3 is 15 residues long. Germline V gene lookup returns CDR1 MNHEY and CDR2 SVGAGI. Trimming took 5 bases from V and 0 from J; bases not matched to a gene: 6. The CDR3 DNA reads as TGTGCCAGCAGTACCACCGGACAGGGCTCCTACGAGCAGTACTTC. Amino acids: CASSTTGQGSYEQYF.

This clone was seen a handful of times. A junction boundary mismatches the germline segment, possibly from a read error. V usage is TRBV4-1 and J usage is TRBJ2-2; no reliable D call. Germline V gene data show CDR1 as MGHRA and CDR2 as YSYEKL. The CDR3 has 14 residues. Written as DNA, the CDR3 is TGTGCCAGCAGCCAAGAATACCGAGCCGGGGAGCTGTTTTTT. Protein: CASSQEYRAGELFF.

This sequence joins TRBV2 and TRBJ1-1, with D possibly matching TRBD1 (5 bases). The CDR3 sequence is 13 residues long. Germline V gene sequence: CDR1 SNHLY, CDR2 FYNNEI. Trimming removed 11 bases from V and 2 bases from J, with 15 bases in between. The CDR3 here is CARRAGGNTEAFF. The CDR3 DNA sequence: TGTGCCCGTCGAGCGGGGGGAAACACTGAAGCTTTCTTT.

This sequence joins TRBV9 and TRBJ2-7; 7 nucleotides align to TRBD2. The ends lost 1 base at V and 0 bases at J; junction bases unmatched: 7. This CDR3 has 16 residues. CDR1 is SGDLS, CDR2 YYNGEE, per germline. The CDR3 is CASSVSASGSSYEQYF. The CDR3, as DNA: TGTGCCAGCAGCGTATCGGCTAGCGGAAGCTCCTACGAGCAGTACTTC.

The J gene is TRBJ1-6, the V gene TRBV2, with D unclear. Germline-derived CDR1 and CDR2 are SNHLY and FYNNEI. V lost 6 bases, J lost 7 bases, and 13 bases lay in between. This CDR3 has 14 residues. CDR3 sequence: CASSLNGRNSPLHF. The CDR3 region has the DNA TGTGCCAGCAGCCTGAACGGGCGGAATTCACCCCTCCACTTT.

The rearrangement links TRBV27 to TRBJ1-1, with D perhaps matching TRBD1 (6 bases). Trimming took 3 bases from V and 5 from J, leaving 13 bases between them. Germline V gene data show CDR1 as MNHEY and CDR2 as SMNVEV (reference sequence). The CDR3 consists of 14 residues. CDR3: CASSFSFRGTEAFF. The CDR3 DNA reads as TGTGCCAGCAGTTTTTCCTTTAGGGGGACTGAAGCTTTCTTT.

V and J are TRBV7-2 and TRBJ2-7; 8 bases fit TRBD2. The CDR3 is 16 residues long. V dropped 6 bases and J dropped 3; count of bases not matched to a gene: 13. Germline V lookup: CDR1 SGHTA, CDR2 FQGNSA. Written as DNA, the CDR3 is TGTGCCAGCAGTCTCCCACAGGGACTAGGAAACTACGAGCAGTACTTC. Its protein is CASSLPQGLGNYEQYF.

The chain is built from TRBV25-1 and TRBJ2-7; 9 positions agree with TRBD2. V was pared by 8 bases and J by 3 bases, with 8 bases of the junction left unmatched. CDR1 is MGHDK, CDR2 SYGVNS, per germline. The CDR3 spans 14 residues. DNA for the CDR3: TGTGCCAGCTGGTTCCCGCGGGAGGGCTACGAGCAGTACTTC. The encoded protein is CASWFPREGYEQYF.

The genes are TRBV7-2 and TRBJ1-5; D might be TRBD1 (5 bases). With 2 bases removed from V and 1 base from J, the gap between germline ends came to 9 bases. Germline V gene lookup returns CDR1 SGHTA and CDR2 FQGNSA. The CDR3 runs to 15 residues. This chain's CDR3 is CASSLIGGSNQPQHF. CDR3 nucleotides: TGTGCCAGCAGCTTAATCGGGGGGAGCAATCAGCCCCAGCATTTT.

In its sample, this clone was seen a few times. The V call is TRBV14, the J call TRBJ2-7, with D perhaps TRBD1 (6 bases). The CDR3 sequence is 15 residues long. The ends were cut back, 4 bases at V and 5 bases at J, with 18 bases in the middle. Germline CDR1 and CDR2: SGHDN and FVKESK. The CDR3 coding sequence is TGTGCCAGCAGCCCCTACACAGGGATACTCCACGAGCAGTACTTC. Encoded protein: CASSPYTGILHEQYF. The full variable domain, rest sourced from reference TRBV14 and TRBJ2-7, is EAGVTQFPSHSVIEKGQTVTLRCDPISGHDNLYWYRRVMGKEIKFLLHFVKESKQDESGMPNNRFLAERTGGTYSTLKVQPAELEDSGVYFCASSPYTGILHEQYFGPGTRLTVT.

CDR3 sequence reads: CASRSLGTGDEKLFF. The CDR3 DNA is TGTGCCAGCAGGTCCCTCGGGACAGGGGATGAAAAACTGTTTTTT. The chain recombines TRBV25-1 with TRBJ1-4; TRBD1 aligns across 10 bases. The V gene's germline CDR1 is MGHDK and CDR2 SYGVNS. The CDR3 runs to 15 residues. Losses at the gene ends were 6 bases for V and 6 bases for J; bases not matched to a gene: 7.

This rearrangement joins TRBV5-1 to TRBJ2-1, with 8 bases matching TRBD2. Trimming removed 2 bases from V and 2 bases from J; junction bases left unmatched: 6. The CDR3 is 16 amino acids. Germline V CDR1 and CDR2: SGHRS, YFSETQ. CDR3 sequence: CASSFRLARTYNEQFF. In DNA form, the CDR3 reads TGCGCCAGCAGCTTTAGACTAGCGAGGACCTACAATGAGCAGTTCTTC.

The J gene is TRBJ2-5, the V gene TRBV2; D not resolved. The CDR3 is 13 amino acids. The V gene's germline CDR1 is SNHLY and CDR2 FYNNEI. V shed 11 bases and J shed 5 bases, with 18 bases lying between them. The CDR3 region is CASRRGVGETQYF. The CDR3 DNA is TGTGCCTCCCGCAGAGGTGTAGGGGAGACCCAGTACTTC.

This chain links TRBV6-5 with TRBJ1-1; possibly TRBD1 for D (6 bases). V dropped 2 bases and J dropped 5 bases, with 15 bases sitting between them. This CDR3 has 15 amino acids. Germline V gene sequence: CDR1 MNHEY, CDR2 SVGAGI. This CDR3 is CASSYDQGLKTEAFF. Written as DNA, the CDR3 is TGTGCCAGCAGTTACGACCAGGGGTTAAAAACTGAAGCTTTCTTT.

The V gene is TRBV11-3, the J gene TRBJ1-3; no definite D call. The CDR3 loop spans 13 amino acids. Germline CDR1 SGHNT, CDR2 YENEEA. V lost 8 bases to trimming and J lost 0 bases, with 8 bases between them. CDR3 DNA: TGTGCCAGCTCTGAGTCCTCTGGAAACACCATATATTTT. Its translation is CASSESSGNTIYF.

This sequence joins TRBV2 and TRBJ1-1; D remains ambiguous. V was shortened by 8 bases and J by 1 base, with 5 bases between the two germline ends. CDR3 length: 11 amino acids. The germline gives CDR1 SNHLY, CDR2 FYNNEI. In DNA, the CDR3 is TGTGCCAGCTGTCAGAACACTGAAGCTTTCTTT. Its protein product is CASCQNTEAFF.

The V and J genes are TRBV5-1 and TRBJ1-4; a possible D gene is TRBD1 (5 bases). CDR1 is SGHRS, CDR2 YFSETQ, per germline. The germline V and J ends were trimmed by 2 bases and 4 bases, with 15 bases remaining between them. The CDR3 extends over 16 amino acids. In DNA, the CDR3 is TGCGCCAGCAGCTTACAACCCGGGACCGATAATGAAAAACTGTTTTTT. Its translation is CASSLQPGTDNEKLFF.

In regard to this clone: Other nucleotide sequences in the sample specify the same CDR3. This sequence joins TRBV18 and TRBJ2-3; D is ambiguous. With 3 bases removed from V and 4 bases from J, the gap between germline ends came to 2 bases. The CDR3 extends over 11 amino acids. The germline V gene encodes CDR1 KGHSH and CDR2 LQKENI. In DNA form, the CDR3 reads TGTGCCAGCTCACCCGCAGATACGCAGTATTTT. Translating it yields CASSPADTQYF.

In DNA form, the CDR3 reads TGCGCCAGCAAGGGGCAGGCGACTAATGAAAAACTGTTTTTT. Protein: CASKGQATNEKLFF. V and J are TRBV5-1 and TRBJ1-4; possible D gene TRBD1, 5 bases. V was shortened by 6 bases and J by 2 bases, with 11 bases between the two germline ends. The CDR3 contains 14 residues. From germline, CDR1 is SGHRS and CDR2 YFSETQ.

The chain recombines TRBV10-1 with TRBJ2-3; no clear D. Germline CDR1 WNHNN, CDR2 SYGVQD (reference sequence). V was trimmed by 10 bases and J by 0 bases, leaving 11 bases between them. The CDR3 has 13 amino acids. Written as DNA, the CDR3 is TGCGCCAACGAGAGGCCAAGCACAGATACGCAGTATTTT. Residues: CANERPSTDTQYF.

The chain carries TRBV10-3 and TRBJ2-7; 11 bases fit TRBD1. Germline CDR1 is ENHRY and CDR2 is SYGVKD. The CDR3 sequence is 15 residues long. V trimming: 11 bases; J trimming: 2 bases; junction bases outside the gene matches: 11. The CDR3 DNA sequence: TGTGCCTCCCACCCAGGACAGGGGGCAACCTACGAGCAGTACTTC. Translating gives CASHPGQGATYEQYF.

This sequence joins TRBV6-6 and TRBJ2-7; D may be TRBD1 (5 bases). The germline V gene encodes CDR1 MNHNY and CDR2 SVGAGI (reference sequence). The CDR3 totals 12 residues. V was cut by 8 bases and J by 1 base, with 9 bases left in between. The CDR3 reads CASRTPSYEQYF. Here the CDR3 DNA reads TGTGCCAGCCGGACACCTTCCTACGAGCAGTACTTC.

This chain joins TRBV5-1 and TRBJ2-3; 11 nucleotides align to TRBD2. Germline V gene data show CDR1 as SGHRS and CDR2 as YFSETQ. The CDR3 has 18 residues. V shed 0 bases, J shed 2 bases, and the junction held 8 bases outside the gene matches. As DNA, the CDR3 is TGCGCCAGCAGCTTGGCCCCACTAGCGGGAGTCACCACAGATACGCAGTATTTT. Its protein product is CASSLAPLAGVTTDTQYF.

V is TRBV29-1 and J is TRBJ2-3, with D uncertain. The V end lost 6 bases, the J end lost 1 base, and 8 bases lay between the germline ends. The germline gives CDR1 SQVTM, CDR2 ANQGSEA. The CDR3 consists of 12 residues. The CDR3 reads CSVATGTDTQYF. The CDR3 DNA reads TGCAGCGTCGCGACTGGCACAGATACGCAGTATTTT.

The rearrangement joins TRBV14 to TRBJ1-4, with no clear D. Deletions cut 2 bases from V and 7 bases from J, with 8 bases between. This CDR3 is 13 amino acids long. Germline V gene lookup returns CDR1 SGHDN and CDR2 FVKESK. CDR3 sequence (DNA): TGTGCCAGCAGCCAAAACTTGGGTGAAAAACTGTTTTTT. As protein: CASSQNLGEKLFF.